This TCR beta chain emerged from a study of early T cells in non-severe SARS-CoV-2 infection. Overall study: Unpaired chains resulted from sequencing bulk RNA of unsorted whole blood.

Researchers tagged individual cDNA molecules with unique molecular identifiers. TCRdb recomputed calls from the 5' RACE reads with MiXCR, one row per CDR3 protein. The sample has tens of thousands of distinct CDR3 sequences; 9.5% to 13% are singletons. The CDR3 loop spans 15 amino acids. The V gene end was trimmed by 3 bases and the J gene end by 3 bases; junction bases not matched to a gene: 4. Germline lookup yields CDR1 SGHTA and CDR2 FQGNSA. The specimen sequenced was whole blood. V is TRBV7-2 and J is TRBJ2-5; 10 bases are shared with TRBD2. This TCR came from an adult who was a healthcare worker with PCR-confirmed SARS-CoV-2 infection or an uninfected control (not recorded which). The CDR3: CASSFRTSGKETQYF. The DNA for the CDR3 is TGTGCCAGCAGCTTTCGGACTAGCGGCAAAGAGACCCAGTACTTC.